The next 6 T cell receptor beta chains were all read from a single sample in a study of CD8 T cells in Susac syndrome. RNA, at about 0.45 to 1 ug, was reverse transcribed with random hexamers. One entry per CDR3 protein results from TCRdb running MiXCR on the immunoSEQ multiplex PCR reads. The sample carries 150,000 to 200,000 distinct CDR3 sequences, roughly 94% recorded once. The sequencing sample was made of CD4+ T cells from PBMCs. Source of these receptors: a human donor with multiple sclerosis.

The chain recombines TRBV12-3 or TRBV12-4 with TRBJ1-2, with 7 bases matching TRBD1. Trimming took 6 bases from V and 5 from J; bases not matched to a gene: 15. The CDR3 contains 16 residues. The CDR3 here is CASSPLKGTDLYGYTF. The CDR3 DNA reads TGTGCCAGCAGCCCTCTAAAGGGGACAGACCTTTATGGCTACACCTTC.

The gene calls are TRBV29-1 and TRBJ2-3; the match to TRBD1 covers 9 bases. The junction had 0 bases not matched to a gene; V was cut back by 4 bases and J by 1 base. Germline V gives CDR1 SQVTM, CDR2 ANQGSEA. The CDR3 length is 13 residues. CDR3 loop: CSVGTGGTDTQYF. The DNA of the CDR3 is TGCAGCGTTGGGACAGGGGGCACAGATACGCAGTATTTT.

The CDR3 loop reads CSVEEGAGANVLTF. CDR3 coding DNA: TGCAGCGTTGAGGAGGGGGCTGGGGCCAACGTCCTGACTTTC. The J gene is TRBJ2-6, the V gene TRBV29-1; D is perhaps TRBD1 or TRBD2 (6 bases each). Trimming stripped 3 bases from V and 2 bases from J, with 8 bases between. This CDR3 is built from 14 residues. Germline V gives CDR1 SQVTM, CDR2 ANQGSEA.

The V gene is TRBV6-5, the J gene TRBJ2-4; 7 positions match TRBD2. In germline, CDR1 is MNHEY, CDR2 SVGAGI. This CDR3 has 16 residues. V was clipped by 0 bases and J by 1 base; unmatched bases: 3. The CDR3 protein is CASSYSGGFAKNIQYF. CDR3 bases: TGTGCCAGCAGTTACTCGGGGGGGTTTGCCAAAAACATTCAGTACTTC.

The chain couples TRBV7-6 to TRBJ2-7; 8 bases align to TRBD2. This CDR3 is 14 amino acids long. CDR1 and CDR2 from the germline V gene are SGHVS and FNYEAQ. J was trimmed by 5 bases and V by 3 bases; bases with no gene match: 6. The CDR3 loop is CASSFGGRRDEQYF. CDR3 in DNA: TGTGCCAGCAGCTTTGGCGGGAGGAGGGACGAGCAGTACTTC. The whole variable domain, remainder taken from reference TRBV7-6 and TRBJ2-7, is GAGVSQSPRYKVTKRGQDVALRCDPISGHVSLYWYRQALGQGPEFLTYFNYEAQQDKSGLPNDRFSAERPEGSISTLTIQRTEQRDSAMYRCASSFGGRRDEQYFGPGTRLTVT.

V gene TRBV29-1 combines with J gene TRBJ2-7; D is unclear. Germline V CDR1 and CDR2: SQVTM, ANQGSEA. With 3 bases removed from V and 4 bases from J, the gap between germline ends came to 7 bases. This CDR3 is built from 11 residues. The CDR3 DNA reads TGCAGCGTTGAGGGAAGGTACGAGCAGTACTTC. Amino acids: CSVEGRYEQYF.